The next 11 T cell receptor beta chains were all read from a single sample in a study of beta chain features in type 1 diabetes. The entirety of the isolated RNA underwent reverse transcription, so expressed TCRB transcripts were sequenced. The data were produced by immunoSEQ multiplex PCR, yet TCRdb's version contains in-frame clones alone and is incomplete. The table has hundreds of thousands of clones, around 15% seen once. The material sequenced was naive CD4+ T cells from blood. These receptors were collected from a man between 18 and 35 years old in good health.

This clone was counted a few times. The chain joins TRBV29-1 to TRBJ1-2, with a possible D match to TRBD1 (5 bases). The V end lost 7 bases, the J end lost 8 bases, and 14 bases lay between the germline ends. The germline CDR1 and CDR2 sequences are SQVTM and ANQGSEA. The CDR3 is made up of 11 amino acids. CDR3 nucleotides: TGCAGCGGCCGCTCAGGGCAAGGCTACACCTTC. Protein: CSGRSGQGYTF. The whole variable domain, remainder taken from reference TRBV29-1 and TRBJ1-2, is SAVISQKPSRDICQRGTSLTIQCQVDSQVTMMFWYRQQPGQSLTLIATANQGSEATYESGFVIDKFPISRPNLTFSTLTVSNMSPEDSSIYLCSGRSGQGYTFGSGTRLTVV.

In its sample, this clone was seen a few times. The rearrangement joins TRBV28 to TRBJ2-5; the D gene is possibly TRBD1 (6 bases). Germline V gene lookup returns CDR1 MDHEN and CDR2 SYDVKM. This CDR3 has 13 residues. Trimming stripped 7 bases from V and 0 bases from J, with 9 bases between. CDR3 sequence reads: CASITGNQETQYF. The CDR3 nucleotides read TGTGCCAGCATCACAGGGAACCAAGAGACCCAGTACTTC.

This clone was counted a few times. The rearrangement uses TRBV4-3 and TRBJ1-2; D is perhaps TRBD1 (6 bases). V was trimmed by 3 bases and J by 4 bases, leaving 24 bases between them. Per the germline V gene, CDR1 is LGHNA and CDR2 is YSLEER. The CDR3 extends over 18 amino acids. This CDR3 reads CASSQETGRGIGIYGYTF. In DNA, the CDR3 is TGCGCCAGCAGCCAGGAAACTGGCAGGGGTATCGGGATCTATGGCTACACCTTC.

A few counts support this clone. The chain recombines TRBV7-9 with TRBJ2-5, with D hard to call. This CDR3 is built from 12 residues. Germline V lookup: CDR1 SEHNR, CDR2 FQNEAQ (reference sequence). V was trimmed by 4 bases and J by 0 bases, leaving 3 bases between them. The CDR3: CASSSYQETQYF. The CDR3 region has the DNA TGTGCCAGCAGCTCGTACCAAGAGACCCAGTACTTC.

This clone was seen only a few times. The chain couples TRBV28 to TRBJ2-7; D gene ambiguous. The V end was cut by 7 bases, the J end by 4 bases, with 17 bases between. The CDR3 is 14 amino acids. In germline, CDR1 is MDHEN, CDR2 SYDVKM. DNA for the CDR3: TGTGCCAGCAAATCCCTGAACCTGGGGTACGAGCAGTACTTC. It is translated as CASKSLNLGYEQYF.

The V call is TRBV7-8, the J call TRBJ2-3; D is possibly TRBD1 (5 bases). Trimming removed 1 base at V and 2 bases at J, with 10 bases between. This CDR3 is 15 amino acids long. Germline-derived CDR1 and CDR2 are SGHVS and FQNEAQ. For the CDR3, the DNA is TGTGCCAGCAGCTTAGACCGACAGCCCACAGATACGCAGTATTTT. It codes for CASSLDRQPTDTQYF.

V gene TRBV7-9 combines with J gene TRBJ1-5; TRBD1 matches 7 bases. This CDR3 is built from 15 residues. From germline, CDR1 is SEHNR and CDR2 FQNEAQ (reference sequence). J was trimmed by 0 bases and V by 5 bases; bases with no gene match: 4. CDR3 loop: CASSAQGDSNQPQHF. DNA for the CDR3: TGTGCCAGCAGCGCCCAGGGGGATAGCAATCAGCCCCAGCATTTT. The entire variable domain, with the rest obtained from reference TRBV7-9 and TRBJ1-5, is as follows: DTGVSQNPRHKITKRGQNVTFRCDPISEHNRLYWYRQTLGQGPEFLTYFQNEAQLEKSRLLSDRFSAERPKGSFSTLEIQRTEQGDSAMYLCASSAQGDSNQPQHFGDGTRLSIL.

The chain is built from TRBV10-3 and TRBJ1-2; TRBD1 matches at 8 bases. J was trimmed by 5 bases and V by 9 bases; bases with no gene match: 8. The CDR3 extends over 13 amino acids. Per the germline V gene, CDR1 is ENHRY and CDR2 is SYGVKD. CDR3 DNA: TGTGCCATTGGGACAGGTCCACGGTATGGCTACACCTTC. Translated, it gives CAIGTGPRYGYTF.

This clone was observed a handful of times. V gene TRBV5-1 combines with J gene TRBJ1-2; 8 bases map to TRBD1. The CDR3 extends over 14 amino acids. V was pared by 1 base and J by 7 bases, with 6 bases of the junction left unmatched. Germline lookup yields CDR1 SGHRS and CDR2 YFSETQ. The CDR3 DNA sequence: TGCGCCAGCAGCTTGCCTGGACAGGGAGGTGGCTACACCTTC. Translating gives CASSLPGQGGGYTF.

Worth noting for this clone: Other DNA sequences of this sample code for an identical CDR3. The chain uses TRBV18 and TRBJ2-3; the D gene is possibly TRBD2 (5 bases). The CDR3 is 15 residues long. V gave up 0 bases and J gave up 2 bases, with 9 bases separating them. Germline V lookup: CDR1 KGHSH, CDR2 LQKENI. The CDR3, as DNA: TGTGCCAGCTCACCACCGGGGAGAAACACAGATACGCAGTATTTT. Residues: CASSPPGRNTDTQYF.

This clone came up a few times. The rearrangement uses TRBV5-1 and TRBJ2-1; 11 bases are a match to TRBD1. The V segment lost 4 bases and the J segment 4 bases; nucleotides outside the gene matches: 4. The germline gives CDR1 SGHRS, CDR2 YFSETQ. This CDR3 comprises 15 residues. The CDR3 nucleotides are TGCGCCAGCAGCAAGGACAGGGGGCTTTACAATGAGCAGTTCTTC. Protein: CASSKDRGLYNEQFF.